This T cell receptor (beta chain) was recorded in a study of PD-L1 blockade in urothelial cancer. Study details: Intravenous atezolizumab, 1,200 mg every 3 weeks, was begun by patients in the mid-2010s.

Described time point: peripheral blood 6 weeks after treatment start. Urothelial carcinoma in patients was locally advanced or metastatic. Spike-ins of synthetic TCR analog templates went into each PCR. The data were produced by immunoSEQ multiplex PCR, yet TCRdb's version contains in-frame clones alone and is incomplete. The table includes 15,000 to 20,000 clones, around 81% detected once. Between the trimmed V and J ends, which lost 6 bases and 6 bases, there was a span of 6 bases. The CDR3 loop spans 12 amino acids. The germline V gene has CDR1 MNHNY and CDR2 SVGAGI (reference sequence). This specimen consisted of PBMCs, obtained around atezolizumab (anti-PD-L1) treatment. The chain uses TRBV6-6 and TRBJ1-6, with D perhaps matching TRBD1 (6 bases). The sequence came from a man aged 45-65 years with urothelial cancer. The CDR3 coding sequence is TGTGCCAGCAGGGACAGTAATTCACCCCTCCACTTT. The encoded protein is CASRDSNSPLHF.